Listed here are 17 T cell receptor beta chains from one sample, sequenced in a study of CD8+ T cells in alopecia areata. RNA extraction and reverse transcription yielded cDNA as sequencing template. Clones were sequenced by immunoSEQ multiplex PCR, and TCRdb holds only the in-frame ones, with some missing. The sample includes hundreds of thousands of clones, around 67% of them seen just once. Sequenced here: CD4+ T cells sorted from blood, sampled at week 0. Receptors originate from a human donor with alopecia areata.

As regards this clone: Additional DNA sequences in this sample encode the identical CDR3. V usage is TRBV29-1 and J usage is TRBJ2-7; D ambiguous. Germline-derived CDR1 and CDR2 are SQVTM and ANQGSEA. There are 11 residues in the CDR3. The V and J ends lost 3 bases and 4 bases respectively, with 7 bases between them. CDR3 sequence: CSVDRGYEQYF. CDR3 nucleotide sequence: TGCAGCGTTGATCGTGGTTACGAGCAGTACTTC.

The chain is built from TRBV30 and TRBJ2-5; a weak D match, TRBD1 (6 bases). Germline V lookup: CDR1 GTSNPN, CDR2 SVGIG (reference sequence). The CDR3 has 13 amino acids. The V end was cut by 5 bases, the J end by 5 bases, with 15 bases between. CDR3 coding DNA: TGTGCCTGGGGCATTACAGGGAAGGAGACCCAGTACTTC. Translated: CAWGITGKETQYF.

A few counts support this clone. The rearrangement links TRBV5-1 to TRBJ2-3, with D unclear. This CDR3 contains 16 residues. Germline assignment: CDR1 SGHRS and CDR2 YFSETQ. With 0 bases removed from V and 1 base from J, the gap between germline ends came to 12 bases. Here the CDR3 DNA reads TGCGCCAGCAGCTTGGACGGCTCCCCGGGCACAGATACGCAGTATTTT. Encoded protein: CASSLDGSPGTDTQYF.

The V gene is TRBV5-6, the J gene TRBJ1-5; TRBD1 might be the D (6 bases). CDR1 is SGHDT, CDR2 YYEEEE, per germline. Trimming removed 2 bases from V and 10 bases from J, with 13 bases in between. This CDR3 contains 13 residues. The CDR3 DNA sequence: TGTGCCAGCAGCTTAGCAGGGGATAAACCCCAGCATTTT. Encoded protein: CASSLAGDKPQHF.

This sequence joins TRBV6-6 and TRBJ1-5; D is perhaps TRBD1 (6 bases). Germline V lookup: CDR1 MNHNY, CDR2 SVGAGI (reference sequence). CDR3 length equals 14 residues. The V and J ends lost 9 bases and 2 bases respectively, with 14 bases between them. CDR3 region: CASQQGAGNQPQHF. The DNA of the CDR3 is TGTGCCAGTCAACAGGGAGCGGGCAATCAGCCCCAGCATTTT.

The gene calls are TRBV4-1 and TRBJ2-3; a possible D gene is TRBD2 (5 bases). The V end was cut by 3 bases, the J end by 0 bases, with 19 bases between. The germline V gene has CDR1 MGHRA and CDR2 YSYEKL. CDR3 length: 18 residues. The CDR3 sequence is CASSQILSAGVSTDTQYF. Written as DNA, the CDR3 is TGCGCCAGCAGCCAGATACTATCCGCCGGGGTTAGCACAGATACGCAGTATTTT.

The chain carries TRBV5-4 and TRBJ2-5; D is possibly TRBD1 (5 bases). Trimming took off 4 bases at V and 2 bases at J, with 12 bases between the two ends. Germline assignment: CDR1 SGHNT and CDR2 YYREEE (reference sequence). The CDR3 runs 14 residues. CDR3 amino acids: CASSIRQLQETQYF. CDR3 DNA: TGTGCCAGCAGCATAAGACAGCTACAAGAGACCCAGTACTTC.

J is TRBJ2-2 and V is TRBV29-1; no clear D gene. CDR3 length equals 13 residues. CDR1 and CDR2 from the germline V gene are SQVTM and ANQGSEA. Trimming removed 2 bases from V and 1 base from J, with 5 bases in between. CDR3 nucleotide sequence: TGCAGCGTTGAATACAAGAACACCGGGGAGCTGTTTTTT. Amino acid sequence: CSVEYKNTGELFF.

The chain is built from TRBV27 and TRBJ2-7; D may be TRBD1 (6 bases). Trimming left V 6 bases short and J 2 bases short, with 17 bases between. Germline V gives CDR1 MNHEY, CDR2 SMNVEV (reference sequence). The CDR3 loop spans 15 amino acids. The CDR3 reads CASRTFLRDTYEQYF. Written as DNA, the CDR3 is TGTGCCAGCAGGACCTTTCTCCGGGACACCTACGAGCAGTACTTC.

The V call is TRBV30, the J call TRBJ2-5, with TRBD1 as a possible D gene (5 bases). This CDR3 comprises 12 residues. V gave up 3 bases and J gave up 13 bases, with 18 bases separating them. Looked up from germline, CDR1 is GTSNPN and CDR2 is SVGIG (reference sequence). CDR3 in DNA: TGTGCCTGGAGCTATCGGACACCCAAGGTGTACTTC. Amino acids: CAWSYRTPKVYF. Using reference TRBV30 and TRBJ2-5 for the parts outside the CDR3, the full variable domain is SQTIHQWPATLVQPVGSPLSLECTVEGTSNPNLYWYRQAAGRGLQLLFYSVGIGQISSEVPQNLSASRPQDRQFILSSKKLLLSDSGFYLCAWSYRTPKVYFGPGTRLLVL.

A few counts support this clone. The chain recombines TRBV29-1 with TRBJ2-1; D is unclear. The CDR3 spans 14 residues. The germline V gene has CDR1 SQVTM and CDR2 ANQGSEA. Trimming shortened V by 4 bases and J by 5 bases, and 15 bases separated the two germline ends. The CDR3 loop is CSVARAVRDNEQFF. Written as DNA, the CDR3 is TGCAGCGTTGCTCGGGCAGTAAGGGACAATGAGCAGTTCTTC.

CDR3 amino acids: CSVGGQGAGWAFF. The CDR3 nucleotides read TGCAGCGTTGGGGGACAGGGGGCTGGTTGGGCTTTCTTT. The V and J genes are TRBV29-1 and TRBJ1-1; 12 positions agree with TRBD1. This CDR3 comprises 13 residues. In germline, CDR1 is SQVTM, CDR2 ANQGSEA. The junction had 8 bases not matched to a gene; V was cut back by 4 bases and J by 11 bases.

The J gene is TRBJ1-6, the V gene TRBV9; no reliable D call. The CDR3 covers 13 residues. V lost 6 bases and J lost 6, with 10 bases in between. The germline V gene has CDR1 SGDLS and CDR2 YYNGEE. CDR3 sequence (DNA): TGTGCCAGCACGGGCGGTGCTAATTCACCCCTCCACTTT. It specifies CASTGGANSPLHF.

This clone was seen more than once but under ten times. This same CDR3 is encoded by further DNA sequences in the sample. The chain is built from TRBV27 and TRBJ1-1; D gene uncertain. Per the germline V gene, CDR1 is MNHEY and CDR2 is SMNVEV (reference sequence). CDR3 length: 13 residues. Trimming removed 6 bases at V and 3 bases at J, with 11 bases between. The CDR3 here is CASSHTWDTEAFF. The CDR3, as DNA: TGTGCCAGCAGCCACACTTGGGACACTGAAGCTTTCTTT.

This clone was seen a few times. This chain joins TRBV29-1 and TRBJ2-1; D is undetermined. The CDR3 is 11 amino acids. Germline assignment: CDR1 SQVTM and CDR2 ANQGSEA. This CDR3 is CSHRAYNEQFF. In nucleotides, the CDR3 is TGCAGTCACCGGGCTTACAATGAGCAGTTCTTC.

The CDR3 DNA reads as TGTGCCAGCAGCGGCCGCGCCCTCGGGACAGGGTCCGGGAACTATGGCTACACCTTC. It specifies CASSGRALGTGSGNYGYTF. The chain combines TRBV5-4 with TRBJ1-2, with 9 nucleotides matching TRBD1. This CDR3 has 19 amino acids. V dropped 4 bases and J dropped 2; count of bases not matched to a gene: 18. CDR1 SGHNT and CDR2 YYREEE come from the germline V gene (reference sequence).

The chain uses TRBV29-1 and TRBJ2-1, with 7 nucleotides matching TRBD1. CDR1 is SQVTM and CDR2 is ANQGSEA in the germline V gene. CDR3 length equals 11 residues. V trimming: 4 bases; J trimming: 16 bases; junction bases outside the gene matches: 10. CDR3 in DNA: TGCAGCGTTGGTACAGGGGTAGTACAATTCTTC. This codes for CSVGTGVVQFF.